This T cell receptor beta chain was sequenced for a study of T cell repertoires in ileal Crohn's disease. The table came from immunoSEQ multiplex PCR; TCRdb's copy has only in-frame clones and leaves some out. The table records about 8,400 clones, roughly four fifths of them present only once. The sample taken for sequencing was ileal tissue. This receptor was obtained from an adult with Crohn's disease.

The CDR3 protein is CASSSSGTSGSDTQYF. As DNA, the CDR3 is TGTGCCAGCAGTTCCTCCGGGACTAGTGGGTCAGATACGCAGTATTTT. The chain couples TRBV6-6 to TRBJ2-3, with 8 bases matching TRBD2. After removal of 4 bases from V and 4 bases from J, the junction contained 10 bases not matched to a gene. The germline CDR1 and CDR2 sequences are MNHNY and SVGAGI (reference sequence). The CDR3 consists of 16 residues.